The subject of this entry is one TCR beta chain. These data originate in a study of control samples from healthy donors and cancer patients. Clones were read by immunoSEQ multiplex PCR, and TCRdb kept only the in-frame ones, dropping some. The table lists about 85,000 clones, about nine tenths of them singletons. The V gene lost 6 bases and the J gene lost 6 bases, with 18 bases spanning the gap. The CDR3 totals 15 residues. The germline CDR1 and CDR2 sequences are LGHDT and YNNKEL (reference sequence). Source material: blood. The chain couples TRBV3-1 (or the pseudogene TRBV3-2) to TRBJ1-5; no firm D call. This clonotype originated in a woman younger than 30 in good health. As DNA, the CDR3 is TGTGCCAGCAGTAGCACACGGCGGTTTGGTCAGCCCCAGCATTTT. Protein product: CASSSTRRFGQPQHF.